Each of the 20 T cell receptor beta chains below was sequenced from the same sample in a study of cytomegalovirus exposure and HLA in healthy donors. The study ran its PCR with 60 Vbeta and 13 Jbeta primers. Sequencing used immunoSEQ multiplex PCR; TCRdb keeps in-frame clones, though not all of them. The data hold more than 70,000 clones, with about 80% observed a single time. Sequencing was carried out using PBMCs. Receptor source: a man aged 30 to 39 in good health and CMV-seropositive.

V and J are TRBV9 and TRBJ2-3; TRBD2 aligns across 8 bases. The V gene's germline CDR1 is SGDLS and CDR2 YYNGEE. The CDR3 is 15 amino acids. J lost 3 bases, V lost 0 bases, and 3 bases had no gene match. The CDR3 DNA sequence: TGTGCCAGCAGCGTAGCTCAGCGGGAGACAGATACGCAGTATTTT. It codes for CASSVAQRETDTQYF.

CDR3 nucleotides: TGCGCCAGCAGCACCCGACTAGCGGAAAGGGGCGATACGCAGTATTTT. Its protein product is CASSTRLAERGDTQYF. The V call is TRBV4-3, the J call TRBJ2-3, with 9 bases identical to TRBD2. The CDR3 covers 16 residues. V was pared by 5 bases and J by 6 bases, with 12 bases of the junction left unmatched. The germline V gene encodes CDR1 LGHNA and CDR2 YSLEER.

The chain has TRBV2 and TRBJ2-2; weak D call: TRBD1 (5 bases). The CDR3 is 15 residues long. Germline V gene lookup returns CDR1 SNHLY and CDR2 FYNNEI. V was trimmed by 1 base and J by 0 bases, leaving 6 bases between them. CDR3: CASSEVRANTGELFF. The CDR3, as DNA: TGTGCCAGCAGTGAAGTCAGGGCGAACACCGGGGAGCTGTTTTTT.

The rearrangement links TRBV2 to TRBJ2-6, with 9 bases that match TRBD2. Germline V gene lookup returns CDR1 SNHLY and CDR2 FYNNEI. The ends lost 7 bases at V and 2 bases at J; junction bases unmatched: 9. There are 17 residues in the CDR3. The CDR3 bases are TGTGCCAGCACCGGCGGGGGGGCCCATCCTGGGGCCAACGTCCTGACTTTC. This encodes CASTGGGAHPGANVLTF.

CDR3 in DNA: TGTGCCAGTACGGTCAACAGTTACAATGAGCAGTTCTTC. This translates into CASTVNSYNEQFF. This rearrangement joins TRBV19 to TRBJ2-1; D is undetermined. V was cut by 7 bases and J by 4 bases, with 11 bases left in between. The CDR3 spans 13 residues. Germline V gene lookup returns CDR1 LNHDA and CDR2 SQIVND (reference sequence).

The CDR3 region has the DNA TGCGCCAGCAGCTTAAAACAGACGACTGAAGCTTTCTTT. Protein sequence: CASSLKQTTEAFF. The chain joins TRBV5-1 to TRBJ1-1; D gene ambiguous. V was shortened by 2 bases and J by 5 bases, with 10 bases between the two germline ends. This CDR3 comprises 13 residues. Germline assignment: CDR1 SGHRS and CDR2 YFSETQ. The full variable domain, in which reference TRBV5-1 and TRBJ1-1 provide the parts outside the CDR3, is KAGVTQTPRYLIKTRGQQVTLSCSPISGHRSVSWYQQTPGQGLQFLFEYFSETQRNKGNFPGRFSGRQFSNSRSEMNVSTLELGDSALYLCASSLKQTTEAFFGQGTRLTVV.

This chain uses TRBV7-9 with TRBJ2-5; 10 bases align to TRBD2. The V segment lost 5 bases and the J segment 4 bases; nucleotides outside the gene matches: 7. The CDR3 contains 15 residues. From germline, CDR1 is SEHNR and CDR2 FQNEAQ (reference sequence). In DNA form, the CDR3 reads TGTGCCAGCAGCCCCCTAGCGGGAGTCGGAGAGACCCAGTACTTC. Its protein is CASSPLAGVGETQYF.

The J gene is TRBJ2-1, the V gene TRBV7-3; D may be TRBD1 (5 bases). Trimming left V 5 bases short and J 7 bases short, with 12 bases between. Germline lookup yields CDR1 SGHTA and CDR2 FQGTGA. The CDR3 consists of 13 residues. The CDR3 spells CASSELPGNEQFF. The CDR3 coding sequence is TGTGCCAGCAGCGAGTTACCAGGGAATGAGCAGTTCTTC.

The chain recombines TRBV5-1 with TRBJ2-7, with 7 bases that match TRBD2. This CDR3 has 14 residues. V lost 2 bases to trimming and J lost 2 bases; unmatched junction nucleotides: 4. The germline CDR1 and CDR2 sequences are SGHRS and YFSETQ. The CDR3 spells CASSLAGLTYEQYF. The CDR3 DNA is TGCGCCAGCAGCTTAGCGGGACTCACCTACGAGCAGTACTTC. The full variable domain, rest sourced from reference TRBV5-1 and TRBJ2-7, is KAGVTQTPRYLIKTRGQQVTLSCSPISGHRSVSWYQQTPGQGLQFLFEYFSETQRNKGNFPGRFSGRQFSNSRSEMNVSTLELGDSALYLCASSLAGLTYEQYFGPGTRLTVT.

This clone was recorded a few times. CDR3 protein: CASSHGGESWGDSKNIQYF. CDR3 sequence (DNA): TGTGCCAGCAGCCACGGTGGGGAGTCCTGGGGGGATTCCAAAAACATTCAGTACTTC. The V gene is TRBV4-2, the J gene TRBJ2-4; weak D call: TRBD2 (6 bases). V lost 3 bases and J 2 bases, leaving 23 bases between the germline ends. Looked up from germline, CDR1 is LGHNA and CDR2 is YNFKEQ. The CDR3 has 19 residues.

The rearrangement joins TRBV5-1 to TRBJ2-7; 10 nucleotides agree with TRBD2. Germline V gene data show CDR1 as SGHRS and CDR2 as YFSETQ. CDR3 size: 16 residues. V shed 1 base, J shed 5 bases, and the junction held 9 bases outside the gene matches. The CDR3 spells CASSLWGGSGRDEQYF. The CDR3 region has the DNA TGCGCCAGCAGCTTGTGGGGCGGGAGCGGGAGGGACGAGCAGTACTTC.

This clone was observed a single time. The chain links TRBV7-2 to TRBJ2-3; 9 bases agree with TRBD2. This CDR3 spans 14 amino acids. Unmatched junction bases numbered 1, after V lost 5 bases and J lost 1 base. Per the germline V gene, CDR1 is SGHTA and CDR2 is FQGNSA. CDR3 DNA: TGTGCCAGCAGCGCTAGCGGGGGCACAGATACGCAGTATTTT. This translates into CASSASGGTDTQYF.

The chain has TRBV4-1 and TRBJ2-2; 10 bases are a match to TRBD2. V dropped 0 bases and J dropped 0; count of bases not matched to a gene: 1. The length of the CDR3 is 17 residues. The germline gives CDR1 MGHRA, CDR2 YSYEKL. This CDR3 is CASSQDLAGANTGELFF. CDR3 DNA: TGCGCCAGCAGCCAAGATCTAGCGGGGGCGAACACCGGGGAGCTGTTTTTT.

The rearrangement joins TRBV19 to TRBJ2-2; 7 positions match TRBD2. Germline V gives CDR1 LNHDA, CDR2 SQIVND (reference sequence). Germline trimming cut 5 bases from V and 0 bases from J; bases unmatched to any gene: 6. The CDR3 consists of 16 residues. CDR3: CASSRPSGTNTGELFF. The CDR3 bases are TGTGCCAGTAGTCGTCCTAGCGGTACGAACACCGGGGAGCTGTTTTTT.

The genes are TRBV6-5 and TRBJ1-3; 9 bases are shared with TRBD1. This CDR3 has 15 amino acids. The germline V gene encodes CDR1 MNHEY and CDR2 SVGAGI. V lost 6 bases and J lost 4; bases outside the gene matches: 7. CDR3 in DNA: TGTGCCAGCAGCTTAGGACAGGGGTTAGGAAACACCATATATTTT. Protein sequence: CASSLGQGLGNTIYF.

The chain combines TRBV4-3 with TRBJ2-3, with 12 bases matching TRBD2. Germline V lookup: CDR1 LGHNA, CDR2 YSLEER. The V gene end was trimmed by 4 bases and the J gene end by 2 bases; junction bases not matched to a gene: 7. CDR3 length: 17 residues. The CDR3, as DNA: TGCGCCAGCAGCCCTGGACTAGCGGGGTCAATCACAGATACGCAGTATTTT. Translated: CASSPGLAGSITDTQYF.

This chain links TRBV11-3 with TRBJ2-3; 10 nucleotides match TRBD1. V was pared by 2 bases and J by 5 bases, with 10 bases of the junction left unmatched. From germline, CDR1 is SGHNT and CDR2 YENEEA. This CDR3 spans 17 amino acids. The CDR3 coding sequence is TGTGCCAGCAGCTTAAACCCCCCGGGACAGGGGTTAGATACGCAGTATTTT. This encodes CASSLNPPGQGLDTQYF. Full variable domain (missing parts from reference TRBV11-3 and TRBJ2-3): EAGVVQSPRYKIIEKKQPVAFWCNPISGHNTLYWYLQNLGQGPELLIRYENEEAVDDSQLPKDRFSAERLKGVDSTLKIQPAELGDSAVYLCASSLNPPGQGLDTQYFGPGTRLTVL.

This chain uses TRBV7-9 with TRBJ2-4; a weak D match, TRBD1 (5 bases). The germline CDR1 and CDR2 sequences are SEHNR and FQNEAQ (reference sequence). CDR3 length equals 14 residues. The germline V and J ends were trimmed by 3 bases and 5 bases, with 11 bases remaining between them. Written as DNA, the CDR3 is TGTGCCAGCAGCTTGCTGCTAGGGGAAAACATTCAGTACTTC. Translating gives CASSLLLGENIQYF.

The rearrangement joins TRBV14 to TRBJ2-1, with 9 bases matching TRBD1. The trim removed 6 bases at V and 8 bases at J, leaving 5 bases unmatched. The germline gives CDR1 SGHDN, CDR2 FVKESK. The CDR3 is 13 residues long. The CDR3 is CASSHRGPDEQFF. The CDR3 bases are TGTGCCAGCAGTCACAGGGGGCCCGATGAGCAGTTCTTC.

The CDR3 loop is CASRRTGLEGNEKLFF. As DNA, the CDR3 is TGTGCCAGTAGAAGGACAGGGTTGGAGGGTAATGAAAAACTGTTTTTT. V and J are TRBV19 and TRBJ1-4; 8 bases agree with TRBD1. This CDR3 region has 16 residues. CDR1 LNHDA and CDR2 SQIVND come from the germline V gene (reference sequence). The V segment lost 6 bases and the J segment 4 bases; nucleotides outside the gene matches: 10. Looking up the rest from reference TRBV19 and TRBJ1-4 gives the full variable domain: DGGITQSPKYLFRKEGQNVTLSCEQNLNHDAMYWYRQDPGQGLRLIYYSQIVNDFQKGDIAEGYSVSREKKESFPLTVTSAQKNPTAFYLCASRRTGLEGNEKLFFGSGTQLSVL.